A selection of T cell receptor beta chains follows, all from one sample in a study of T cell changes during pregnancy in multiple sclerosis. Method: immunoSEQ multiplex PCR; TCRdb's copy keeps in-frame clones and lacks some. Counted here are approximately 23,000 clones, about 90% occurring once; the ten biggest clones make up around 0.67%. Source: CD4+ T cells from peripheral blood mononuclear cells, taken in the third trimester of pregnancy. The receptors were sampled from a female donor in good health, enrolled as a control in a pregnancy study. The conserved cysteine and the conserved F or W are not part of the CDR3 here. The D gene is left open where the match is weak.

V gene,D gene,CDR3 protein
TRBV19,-,ASSYSRGISYNEQF
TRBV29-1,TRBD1,SVGTGYTEAF
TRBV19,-,ASSRQFSNQPQH
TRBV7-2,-,ASSRGGAQYEQY
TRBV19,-,ASSSLTGQFSGANVLT
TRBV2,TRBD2,ASSVIAGLAKNIQY
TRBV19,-,ASSIPGLRGTDTQY
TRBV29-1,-,SAHGSKLEGTQY
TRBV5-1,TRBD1,ASSWTGGAREKLF
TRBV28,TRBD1,ASSPLSGQGFEQY
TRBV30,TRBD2,ALPRLAGLSGELF
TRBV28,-,ASSYPNQPQH
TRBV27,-,ASSLRFRADQSTDTQY
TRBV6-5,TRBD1,ASGPTGTGYPEQY
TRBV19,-,ASSNRANQPQH
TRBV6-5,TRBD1,ASSRQGAGELF
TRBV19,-,ASSTPGVGRNTEAF
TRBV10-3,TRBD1,AIMGQGAHYGYT
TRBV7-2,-,ASSLGGSSYGYT
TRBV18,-,ASSPPGQGGETQY
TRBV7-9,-,ASGRGGKGDTQY
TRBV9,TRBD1,ASSARDRANEKLF
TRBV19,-,ATAGRGFTGELF
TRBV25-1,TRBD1,ASSEVVRGSGEAF
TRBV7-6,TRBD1,ASSSGQGVKHRELF
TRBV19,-,ASSGTGFGELF
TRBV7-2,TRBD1,ASSVGGGQGASNEQF
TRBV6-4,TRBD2,ASRQLAGERSEQF
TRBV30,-,AWAQGLSTDTQY
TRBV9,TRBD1,ASSVEVGDSFYEQY
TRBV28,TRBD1,ASSPQGKGTGNTIY
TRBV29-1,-,SAVGGTVNTEAF
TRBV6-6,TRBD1,ASKDRANSPLH
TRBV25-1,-,ASSERTPIRGYT
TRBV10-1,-,ASSEGLRGGYT